Shown below are 24 T cell receptor beta chains from a single sample sequenced in a study of blood T cell repertoires in COVID-19. Profiled with immunoSEQ multiplex PCR; TCRdb holds only in-frame clones, not every one. Of fewer than 30,000 clones listed, around 86% are singletons. Sample: peripheral blood. The receptors derive from a man aged 45-65 years with active COVID-19.

The rearrangement joins TRBV24-1 to TRBJ2-7, with 7 bases lining up with TRBD1. In germline, CDR1 is KGHDR, CDR2 SFDVKD. CDR3 size: 16 residues. Trimming cost V 4 bases and J 2 bases; bases outside gene matches: 10. CDR3 region: CATSENTGERPYEQYF. In DNA form, the CDR3 reads TGTGCCACCAGTGAAAATACAGGGGAACGCCCCTACGAGCAGTACTTC.

The chain combines TRBV2 with TRBJ1-5, with 11 bases identical to TRBD1. V was pared by 6 bases and J by 6 bases, with 4 bases of the junction left unmatched. Looked up from germline, CDR1 is SNHLY and CDR2 is FYNNEI. This CDR3 has 14 amino acids. CDR3 region: CASSGQGATQPQHF. For the CDR3, the DNA is TGTGCCAGCAGCGGACAGGGGGCGACTCAGCCCCAGCATTTT.

This chain links TRBV23-1 with TRBJ2-1, with TRBD1 identical over 10 bases. TRBV23-1 is flagged as an ORF with uncertain function. The CDR3 totals 16 residues. J gave up 8 bases and V 3 bases, and 10 bases lay outside the gene matches. The CDR3 loop is CASSHPPGQGSDEQFF. The CDR3 DNA follows: TGCGCCAGCAGTCACCCACCGGGACAGGGGAGCGATGAGCAGTTCTTC.

The rearrangement joins TRBV9 to TRBJ1-5; 9 bases are shared with TRBD1. Trimming took 4 bases from V and 5 from J; bases not matched to a gene: 1. Germline-derived CDR1 and CDR2 are SGDLS and YYNGEE. The CDR3 is 13 residues long. CDR3 sequence reads: CASSRQGDQPQHF. The CDR3 nucleotides read TGTGCCAGCAGCAGACAGGGGGATCAGCCCCAGCATTTT.

The genes are TRBV15 and TRBJ2-5; 14 nucleotides agree with TRBD2. This CDR3 comprises 18 residues. Germline CDR1 reads LNHNV; CDR2 reads YYDKDF (reference sequence). V lost 3 bases to trimming and J lost 0 bases; unmatched junction nucleotides: 6. CDR3 nucleotides: TGTGCCACCAGCAGGGGGACTAGCGGGAGCGGAAACCAAGAGACCCAGTACTTC. It translates to CATSRGTSGSGNQETQYF.

The chain has TRBV28 and TRBJ1-2; 11 bases are shared with TRBD1. The germline CDR1 and CDR2 sequences are MDHEN and SYDVKM. The CDR3 is 14 amino acids. After removal of 3 bases from V and 6 bases from J, the junction contained 3 bases not matched to a gene. The DNA for the CDR3 is TGTGCCAGCAGTTTGGACAGGGGGCTACATGGCTACACCTTC. It specifies CASSLDRGLHGYTF.

The chain uses TRBV30 and TRBJ2-3; TRBD2 aligns across 7 bases. J lost 0 bases, V lost 8 bases, and 5 bases had no gene match. The germline gives CDR1 GTSNPN, CDR2 SVGIG (reference sequence). This CDR3 spans 13 amino acids. The CDR3 is CAANSGSTDTQYF. The CDR3 DNA sequence: TGTGCCGCCAATAGCGGGAGCACAGATACGCAGTATTTT.

This clone was seen more than once but under ten times. This chain uses TRBV3-1 (or the pseudogene TRBV3-2) with TRBJ2-1; 9 bases map to TRBD2. CDR1 is LGHDT, CDR2 YNNKEL, per germline (reference sequence). Trimming removed 4 bases from V and 6 bases from J; junction bases left unmatched: 10. This CDR3 is built from 16 residues. This CDR3 reads CASSLLAGARANEQFF. CDR3 nucleotides: TGTGCCAGCAGCCTCTTAGCGGGGGCAAGGGCCAATGAGCAGTTCTTC.

The genes are TRBV19 and TRBJ2-4; 8 positions match TRBD1. CDR1 and CDR2 from the germline V gene are LNHDA and SQIVND (reference sequence). The CDR3 covers 16 residues. The V segment lost 9 bases and the J segment 0 bases; nucleotides outside the gene matches: 10. The CDR3 region has the DNA TGTGCCAGCTCCCCTGGGGACAGGTTAGCCAAAAACATTCAGTACTTC. Translated: CASSPGDRLAKNIQYF.

This chain joins TRBV30 and TRBJ2-1; D might be TRBD2 (6 bases). Trimming pared 1 base from V and 0 bases from J, leaving 10 bases between. The V gene's germline CDR1 is GTSNPN and CDR2 SVGIG (reference sequence). This CDR3 comprises 15 residues. CDR3 in DNA: TGTGCCTGGAGTGACGGGGGTAGCTCCTACAATGAGCAGTTCTTC. Encoded protein: CAWSDGGSSYNEQFF.

As to this clone: At one end the junction does not follow the germline gene, possibly because of a read error. The CDR3 loop reads CASSTGTGNSEAFF. CDR3 nucleotides: TGTGCCAGCAGCACCGGGACAGGGAACTCTGAAGCTTTCTTT. The chain combines TRBV5-4 with TRBJ1-1; the match to TRBD1 covers 9 bases. The CDR3 totals 14 residues. CDR1 is SGHNT and CDR2 is YYREEE in the germline V gene (reference sequence). Together with reference TRBV5-4 and TRBJ1-1, the CDR3 gives the full variable domain: ETGVTQSPTHLIKTRGQQVTLRCSSQSGHNTVSWYQQALGQGPQFIFQYYREEENGRGNFPPRFSGLQFPNYSSELNVNALELDDSALYLCASSTGTGNSEAFFGQGTRLTVV.

A single count supports this clone. The genes are TRBV6-2 or TRBV6-3 and TRBJ2-5; 10 nucleotides line up with TRBD1. The length of the CDR3 is 14 residues. In germline, CDR1 is MNHEY, CDR2 SVGEGT. With V trimmed by 6 bases and J by 5 bases, 6 bases remained unmatched. For the CDR3, the DNA is TGTGCCAGCAGCCGGACAGGGGGTAGGGAGACCCAGTACTTC. Translating it yields CASSRTGGRETQYF.

The CDR3 DNA follows: TGTGCCAGCAGCTTAAGACTAGCGGGGAGCACAGATACGCAGTATTTT. Its translation: CASSLRLAGSTDTQYF. The V and J genes are TRBV7-3 and TRBJ2-3; 11 nucleotides align to TRBD2. Germline trimming cut 1 base from V and 0 bases from J; bases unmatched to any gene: 0. This CDR3 is built from 16 residues. Germline V gene data show CDR1 as SGHTA and CDR2 as FQGTGA.

This clone was found a few times. J is TRBJ1-6 and V is TRBV5-6; TRBD1 matches 9 bases. Germline V gene sequence: CDR1 SGHDT, CDR2 YYEEEE. Trimming at V came to 5 bases and at J to 6 bases, leaving 9 bases not matched to a gene. This CDR3 region has 16 residues. CDR3 residues: CASSFDRGYGNSPLHF. The CDR3, as DNA: TGTGCCAGCAGTTTTGACAGGGGGTACGGTAATTCACCCCTCCACTTT.

This chain links TRBV10-1 with TRBJ2-1; 12 bases fit TRBD2. The CDR3 runs 15 residues. The germline CDR1 and CDR2 sequences are WNHNN and SYGVQD (reference sequence). V shed 4 bases and J 5 bases; nucleotides not matched to a gene: 3. The CDR3: CASSASGRANNEQFF. The CDR3 nucleotides are TGCGCCAGCAGTGCTAGCGGGAGGGCCAACAATGAGCAGTTCTTC.

V usage is TRBV5-8 and J usage is TRBJ1-4, with D hard to call. V gave up 4 bases and J gave up 8 bases, with 21 bases separating them. Germline V gives CDR1 SGHTS, CDR2 YDEGEE. The CDR3 loop spans 16 amino acids. The CDR3 sequence: CASSLGRNRGKEKLFF. The CDR3 nucleotides are TGTGCCAGCAGCCTTGGCCGTAACCGAGGGAAGGAAAAACTGTTTTTT.

The table lists this clone with a few counts. The chain couples TRBV2 to TRBJ2-7, with D unresolved. Trimming cost V 0 bases and J 2 bases, with 11 bases left between them. CDR1 and CDR2 from the germline V gene are SNHLY and FYNNEI. The CDR3 sequence is 15 residues long. The CDR3 is CASSEAWLSTYEQYF. The DNA of the CDR3 is TGTGCCAGCAGTGAAGCGTGGCTGTCGACCTACGAGCAGTACTTC.

The chain employs TRBV4-3 and TRBJ2-1; D is unclear. The CDR3 length is 13 residues. Trimming removed 4 bases from V and 6 bases from J, with 10 bases in between. The germline CDR1 and CDR2 sequences are LGHNA and YSLEER. The CDR3 region is CASSLAAGNEQFF. The CDR3 nucleotides read TGCGCCAGCAGCCTCGCCGCCGGCAATGAGCAGTTCTTC.

This clone was seen once. This chain uses TRBV5-1 with TRBJ2-5; 12 bases line up with TRBD1. Germline V gene sequence: CDR1 SGHRS, CDR2 YFSETQ. Trimming took 4 bases from V and 0 from J; bases not matched to a gene: 4. The CDR3 has 16 residues. CDR3 nucleotide sequence: TGCGCCAGCAGCCCCGGGACAGGGGGCTACCAAGAGACCCAGTACTTC. Its translation: CASSPGTGGYQETQYF.

The V call is TRBV12-3 or TRBV12-4, the J call TRBJ1-1; D uncertain. V was cut by 8 bases and J by 1 base, with 11 bases left in between. This CDR3 comprises 13 residues. CDR3 region: CASQVRWNTEAFF. The CDR3 DNA reads TGTGCCAGCCAAGTCCGGTGGAACACTGAAGCTTTCTTT.

The chain joins TRBV6-5 to TRBJ1-5, with 9 nucleotides matching TRBD1. Germline V gene data show CDR1 as MNHEY and CDR2 as SVGAGI. The V and J ends lost 6 bases and 9 bases, in that order; junction bases with no gene match: 6. The CDR3 consists of 13 residues. The CDR3 region has the DNA TGTGCCAGCAGAACAGGGGGCGCGCTGCCCCAGCATTTT. Encoded protein: CASRTGGALPQHF.

The rearrangement joins TRBV6-5 to TRBJ1-4; tentative D call: TRBD1 (6 bases). Trimming left V 2 bases short and J 10 bases short, with 14 bases between. Germline assignment: CDR1 MNHEY and CDR2 SVGAGI. CDR3 length: 14 residues. CDR3 nucleotides: TGTGCCAGCAGTTACACCCCTCGACAGGCAAAACTGTTTTTT. This translates into CASSYTPRQAKLFF.

This sequence joins TRBV11-2 and TRBJ2-3; 9 bases map to TRBD2. In germline, CDR1 is SGHAT, CDR2 FQNNGV. The CDR3 totals 16 residues. J gave up 0 bases and V 5 bases, and 6 bases lay outside the gene matches. The CDR3 loop reads CASSARTSVSTDTQYF. Here the CDR3 DNA reads TGTGCCAGCAGCGCTCGGACTAGCGTTAGCACAGATACGCAGTATTTT.

V usage is TRBV9 and J usage is TRBJ2-5; no clear D gene. Germline V gene sequence: CDR1 SGDLS, CDR2 YYNGEE. The CDR3 contains 13 residues. Trimming shortened V by 3 bases and J by 5 bases, and 11 bases separated the two germline ends. The CDR3 loop reads CASSAPSSETQYF. The CDR3 coding sequence is TGTGCCAGCAGCGCCCCCTCCTCCGAGACCCAGTACTTC.